This TCR beta chain stems from a study of metastatic and nonmetastatic thyroid tumors. Turning to the study itself: From malignant and benign thyroid patients, repertoires in blood and in tumor or nodule tissue were compared.

Worth noting for this clone: Its specificity is not known.

Among the patients, none had received any treatment before thyroid surgery. The study's findings and limits: Patients with malignant thyroid tumors reportedly had significantly higher TCR beta diversity than those with benign nodules, in blood and tumor.

In the authors' workflow: Construction of a distant-metastasis classifier for papillary thyroid cancer relied on CDR3 differences across clinicopathological groups. TCRdb ran MiXCR on the PCR reads. The V and J calls reflect TCRdb's pipeline rather than the authors' work. The sample contains about 13,000 clones, about 26% of which appear only once. The V and J ends lost 2 bases and 7 bases respectively, with 13 bases between them. In germline, CDR1 is SGDLS, CDR2 YYNGEE. The CDR3 extends over 15 amino acids. Source material: tumor tissue. This TCR came from a female donor with papillary thyroid cancer or a benign thyroid nodule (not recorded which). Some clones in this sample may be carry-over from other donors' samples. This chain uses TRBV9 with TRBJ1-6; D remains unclear. The CDR3 sequence is CASSVEPGGNSPLHF. The CDR3 DNA is TGTGCCAGCAGCGTTGAGCCCGGAGGAAATTCACCCCTCCACTTT.